The entry below describes one T cell receptor (beta chain). Its target is unknown. This entry is derived from a study of beta chain features in type 1 diabetes. Sequencing targeted expressed TCRB transcripts, as all isolated RNA had been reverse transcribed. Generated by immunoSEQ multiplex PCR, the TCRdb table keeps only in-frame clones and is missing some. The sample shows around 650,000 clones, around 12% of them seen only once. General study results and limits: A moderate, significant TCRB CDR3 shortening appeared in type 1 diabetes across four CD4+ subsets.

CDR3 length equals 14 residues. The V end lost 2 bases, the J end lost 2 bases, and 7 bases lay between the germline ends. The germline gives CDR1 SNHLY, CDR2 FYNNEI. Source material: naive CD4+ T cells from blood. This rearrangement joins TRBV2 to TRBJ1-3; D call uncertain. The receptor was derived from a young man with type 1 diabetes. The CDR3 sequence: CASSEREAGNTIYF. As DNA, the CDR3 is TGTGCCAGCAGTGAACGGGAAGCTGGAAACACCATATATTTT.